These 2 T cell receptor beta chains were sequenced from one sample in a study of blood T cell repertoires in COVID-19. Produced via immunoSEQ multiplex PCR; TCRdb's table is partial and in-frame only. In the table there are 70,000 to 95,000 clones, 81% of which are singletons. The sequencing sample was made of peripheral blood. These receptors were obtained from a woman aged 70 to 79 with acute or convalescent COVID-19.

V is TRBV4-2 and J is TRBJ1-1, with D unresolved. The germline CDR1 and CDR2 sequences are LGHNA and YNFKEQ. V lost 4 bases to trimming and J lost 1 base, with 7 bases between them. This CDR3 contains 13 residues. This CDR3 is CASSLSGNTEAFF. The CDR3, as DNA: TGTGCCAGCAGCCTAAGCGGGAACACTGAAGCTTTCTTT.

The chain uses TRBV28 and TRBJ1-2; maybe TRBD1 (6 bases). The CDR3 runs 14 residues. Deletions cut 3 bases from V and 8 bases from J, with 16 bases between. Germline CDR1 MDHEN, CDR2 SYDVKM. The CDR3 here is CASSFLVSGVGYTF. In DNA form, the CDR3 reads TGTGCCAGCAGTTTCCTCGTGTCAGGGGTCGGCTACACCTTC.